These 13 T cell receptor beta chains were sequenced from one sample in a study of cytomegalovirus exposure and HLA in healthy donors. In the PCR, 60 Vbeta and 13 Jbeta primers were used. The protocol was immunoSEQ multiplex PCR, while the TCRdb copy is restricted to in-frame clones and leaves out a portion. In the table there are approximately 61,000 clones, about 61% of which are singletons. Sequencing input: PBMCs. These receptors originate from a woman aged 45 to 65 in good health and CMV-seronegative.

The chain recombines TRBV5-6 with TRBJ2-3, with 11 nucleotides matching TRBD1. The germline gives CDR1 SGHDT, CDR2 YYEEEE. After removal of 4 bases from V and 10 bases from J, the junction contained 11 bases not matched to a gene. This CDR3 has 15 residues. CDR3 DNA sequence: TGTGCCAGCAGCGTAGGACCGGGACAGGGGGGTTCGCAGTATTTT. This sequence encodes CASSVGPGQGGSQYF.

This chain joins TRBV5-1 and TRBJ2-7; D not certain. The CDR3 loop spans 13 amino acids. Trimming took off 2 bases at V and 6 bases at J, with 12 bases between the two ends. Germline V gene lookup returns CDR1 SGHRS and CDR2 YFSETQ. The CDR3 DNA follows: TGCGCCAGCAGCTTATCGGTCCCGCGCGAGCAGTACTTC. The encoded protein is CASSLSVPREQYF.

Regarding this clone: This sample also contains other DNA sequences that code for the same CDR3. The V gene is TRBV6-6, the J gene TRBJ2-3, with 8 bases lining up with TRBD2. CDR1 is MNHNY and CDR2 is SVGAGI in the germline V gene (reference sequence). The V segment lost 7 bases and the J segment 5 bases; nucleotides outside the gene matches: 11. The CDR3 is made up of 15 amino acids. CDR3 region: CASTGGSGNQDTQYF. CDR3 DNA: TGTGCCAGCACGGGGGGTAGCGGGAACCAAGATACGCAGTATTTT.

This clone appeared a few times. The V call is TRBV5-1, the J call TRBJ1-5, with TRBD1 matching 8 bases. The CDR3 extends over 14 amino acids. The germline CDR1 and CDR2 sequences are SGHRS and YFSETQ. V lost 4 bases, J lost 9 bases, and 9 bases stayed unmatched. CDR3 bases: TGCGCCAGCAGCCCAGGGGGCCGAAGGTCGCCCCAGCATTTT. It is translated as CASSPGGRRSPQHF.

This clone was observed a handful of times. CDR3 sequence: CAWSVRRVAGDLNEQFF. The DNA for the CDR3 is TGTGCCTGGAGTGTACGAAGGGTAGCGGGAGACCTAAATGAGCAGTTCTTC. This chain connects TRBV30 to TRBJ2-1, with TRBD2 matching 9 bases. The trim removed 0 bases at V and 7 bases at J, leaving 13 bases unmatched. Germline V CDR1 and CDR2: GTSNPN, SVGIG (reference sequence). CDR3 size: 17 residues.

The V call is TRBV10-2, the J call TRBJ2-1; D remains unclear. The CDR3 is 13 residues long. Germline lookup yields CDR1 WSHSY and CDR2 SAAADI. The V end was cut by 7 bases, the J end by 3 bases, with 10 bases between. The CDR3 here is CASKDFSYNEQFF. The CDR3 nucleotides read TGCGCCAGCAAAGATTTCAGCTACAATGAGCAGTTCTTC.

The chain joins TRBV29-1 to TRBJ1-2; 7 bases agree with TRBD1. The V gene end was trimmed by 4 bases and the J gene end by 8 bases; junction bases not matched to a gene: 7. The CDR3 totals 12 residues. Germline lookup yields CDR1 SQVTM and CDR2 ANQGSEA. For the CDR3, the DNA is TGCAGCGTTGGCACAGGGGCTCGGGGCTACACCTTC. Its protein product is CSVGTGARGYTF. Looking up the rest from reference TRBV29-1 and TRBJ1-2 gives the full variable domain: SAVISQKPSRDICQRGTSLTIQCQVDSQVTMMFWYRQQPGQSLTLIATANQGSEATYESGFVIDKFPISRPNLTFSTLTVSNMSPEDSSIYLCSVGTGARGYTFGSGTRLTVV.

V usage is TRBV5-1 and J usage is TRBJ1-5; 11 bases agree with TRBD1. Trimming removed 0 bases from V and 5 bases from J; junction bases left unmatched: 10. This CDR3 contains 18 residues. The germline V gene encodes CDR1 SGHRS and CDR2 YFSETQ. The CDR3 sequence: CASSLGTDRTGGDQPQHF. The CDR3, as DNA: TGCGCCAGCAGCTTGGGAACCGACCGGACAGGGGGCGATCAGCCCCAGCATTTT.

This clone has just one count. CDR3 bases: TGTGCCAGCAGCTTAGGGGCAGGTTGGGAGACCCAGTACTTC. Its translation is CASSLGAGWETQYF. This chain connects TRBV7-6 to TRBJ2-5; the D is unclear. The CDR3 loop spans 14 amino acids. Trimming took 1 base from V and 5 from J, leaving 11 bases between them. Germline V CDR1 and CDR2: SGHVS, FNYEAQ.

This chain links TRBV6-6 with TRBJ1-1; D ambiguous. This CDR3 spans 15 amino acids. Germline values: CDR1 MNHNY, CDR2 SVGAGI (reference sequence). V lost 3 bases to trimming and J lost 4 bases, with 15 bases between them. CDR3: CASSYQAAGGTEAFF. DNA of the CDR3: TGTGCCAGCAGTTATCAGGCGGCGGGTGGCACTGAAGCTTTCTTT.

The chain is built from TRBV4-3 and TRBJ2-5, with D possibly being TRBD1 (6 bases). Looked up from germline, CDR1 is LGHNA and CDR2 is YSLEER. This CDR3 comprises 16 residues. V lost 4 bases to trimming and J lost 0 bases, with 15 bases between them. CDR3 coding DNA: TGCGCCAGCAGCCGAGAGGCTAGGGGGTACCAAGAGACCCAGTACTTC. Translated: CASSREARGYQETQYF.

The chain couples TRBV9 to TRBJ2-1, with a tentative D call TRBD1 (6 bases). Germline lookup yields CDR1 SGDLS and CDR2 YYNGEE. V was cut by 0 bases and J by 1 base, with 8 bases left in between. This CDR3 comprises 15 residues. CDR3 bases: TGTGCCAGCAGCGTAGGGCAGGGGTCCTACAATGAGCAGTTCTTC. As protein: CASSVGQGSYNEQFF.

V gene TRBV9 combines with J gene TRBJ2-1; 7 nucleotides line up with TRBD2. The ends lost 6 bases at V and 6 bases at J; junction bases unmatched: 15. The germline V gene encodes CDR1 SGDLS and CDR2 YYNGEE. The CDR3 runs to 16 residues. The CDR3 DNA reads TGTGCCAGCACCCTTGGTGCTAGCGGAATAGTCAATGAGCAGTTCTTC. Translating gives CASTLGASGIVNEQFF.